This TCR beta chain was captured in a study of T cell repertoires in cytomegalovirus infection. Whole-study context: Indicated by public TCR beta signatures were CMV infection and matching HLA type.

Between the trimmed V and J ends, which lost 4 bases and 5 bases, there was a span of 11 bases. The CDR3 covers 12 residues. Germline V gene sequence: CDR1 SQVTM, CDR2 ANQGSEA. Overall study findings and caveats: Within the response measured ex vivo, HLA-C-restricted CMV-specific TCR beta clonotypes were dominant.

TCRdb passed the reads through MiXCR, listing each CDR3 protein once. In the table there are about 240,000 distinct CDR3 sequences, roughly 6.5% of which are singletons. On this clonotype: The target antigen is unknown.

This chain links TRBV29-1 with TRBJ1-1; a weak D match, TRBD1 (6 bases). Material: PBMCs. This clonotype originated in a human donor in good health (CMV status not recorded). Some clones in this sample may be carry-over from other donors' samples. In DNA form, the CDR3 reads TGCAGCGTTGTCCCGGGGGCGACTGAAGCTTTCTTT. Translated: CSVVPGATEAFF.